This is a list of T cell receptor beta chains from one sample in a study of T cells after yellow fever vaccination. TCRdb ran MiXCR on the 5' RACE reads and lists one entry per CDR3 protein. The profile shows about 580,000 distinct CDR3 sequences, about 15% of them singletons. The sequencing here drew on PBMCs, taken less than 6 days after the first yellow fever vaccination. These TCRs come from a man aged 18 to 30 who received the YFV17D yellow fever vaccine. CDR3s include the opening cysteine and the closing phenylalanine or tryptophan. The D gene is left open where the match is weak. Clone size is shown for a subset of rows, as once, few, many or a class of expanded clone.

V gene	J gene	clone size	D gene	CDR3 protein	CDR3 DNA
TRBV18	TRBJ1-1	.	.	CASSPGSLQNTEAFF	TGTGCCAGCTCACCAGGGTCGCTCCAGAACACTGAAGCTTTCTTT
TRBV2	TRBJ2-5	.	.	CASSPFNTQTQYF	TGTGCCAGCAGCCCCTTCAACACCCAGACCCAGTACTTC
TRBV7-2	TRBJ1-5	few	.	CASSLNANQPQHF	TGTGCCAGCAGCTTAAACGCGAATCAGCCCCAGCATTTT
TRBV11-1	TRBJ2-3	.	.	CASSRQPGATNPTDTQYF	TGTGCCAGCAGCCGACAACCCGGGGCCACCAACCCCACAGATACGCAGTATTTT
TRBV7-3	TRBJ2-1	few	TRBD1	CASSPDRGFGEQFF	TGTGCCAGCAGTCCCGACAGGGGGTTTGGTGAGCAGTTCTTC
TRBV25-1	TRBJ2-3	.	.	CASNGPYQDTQYF	TGTGCCAGCAATGGGCCCTACCAAGATACGCAGTATTTT
TRBV11-2	TRBJ1-2	.	.	CASSPRGREEHGYTF	TGTGCCAGCAGCCCTCGGGGCAGGGAGGAACATGGCTACACCTTC
TRBV7-2	TRBJ1-2	few	.	CASSSNFDSYGYTF	TGTGCCAGCAGCTCAAATTTCGACAGCTATGGCTACACCTTC
TRBV27	TRBJ1-1	few	.	CASSAGLTNTEAFF	TGTGCCAGCAGTGCGGGACTTACGAACACTGAAGCTTTCTTT
TRBV6-1	TRBJ2-5	few	TRBD2	CASTLSGGQETQYF	TGTGCCAGCACTCTTAGCGGGGGCCAAGAGACCCAGTACTTC
TRBV5-1	TRBJ2-4	.	TRBD2	CASSFQLAGAADIQYF	TGCGCCAGCAGCTTTCAACTAGCGGGGGCCGCGGACATTCAGTACTTC
TRBV20-1	TRBJ2-1	.	TRBD2	CSAPQRGTPEQFF	TGCAGTGCTCCCCAGCGGGGGACTCCCGAGCAGTTCTTC
TRBV5-1	TRBJ2-1	few	TRBD1	CASSLTGTGGALNEQFF	TGCGCCAGCAGCTTGACCGGGACAGGGGGCGCCCTCAATGAGCAGTTCTTC
TRBV7-9	TRBJ2-2	many	.	CASSPRTRELFF	TGTGCCAGCAGCCCTAGGACTCGGGAGCTGTTTTTT
TRBV11-2	TRBJ2-1	few	.	CASSLDPGQNYNEQFF	TGTGCCAGCAGCTTAGATCCTGGACAGAACTACAATGAGCAGTTCTTC
TRBV12-3/TRBV12-4	TRBJ2-2	.	TRBD1	CASRTDRVMTDTGELFF	TGTGCCAGCAGGACGGACAGGGTAATGACGGACACCGGGGAGCTGTTTTTT
TRBV21-1	TRBJ1-3	.	.	CASSKAWQGSGNTIYF	TGTGCCAGCAGCAAAGCTTGGCAGGGGTCAGGAAACACCATATATTTT
TRBV4-2	TRBJ2-1	.	.	CASSQERSDANNEQFF	TGTGCCAGCAGCCAAGAAAGGAGTGACGCCAACAATGAGCAGTTCTTC
TRBV6-5	TRBJ2-1	many	.	CASSYPRSGKSYNEQFF	TGTGCCAGCAGTTACCCAAGGTCAGGGAAGAGCTACAATGAGCAGTTCTTC
TRBV24-1	TRBJ2-1	few	.	CATSDLETLVHEQFF	TGTGCCACCAGTGATTTGGAGACCCTTGTCCATGAGCAGTTCTTC
TRBV6-2/TRBV6-3	TRBJ2-1	.	TRBD1	CASRLGGPYNEQFF	TGTGCCAGCAGATTAGGGGGCCCCTACAATGAGCAGTTCTTC
TRBV30	TRBJ2-1	.	.	CAWRGGTRGNEQFF	TGTGCCTGGAGAGGAGGGACACGAGGCAATGAGCAGTTCTTC
TRBV7-6	TRBJ1-5	.	.	CASSLGGTRQPQHF	TGTGCCAGCAGCTTAGGCGGGACAAGGCAGCCCCAGCATTTT
TRBV6-2/TRBV6-3	TRBJ1-1	.	.	CASKKRQAGGAFF	TGTGCCAGCAAGAAACGACAGGCTGGAGGAGCTTTCTTT
TRBV6-1	TRBJ2-2	.	TRBD1	CASRSPGQGPLRTGELFF	TGTGCCAGCAGGTCCCCGGGACAGGGACCTTTGAGGACCGGGGAGCTGTTTTTT
TRBV12-3/TRBV12-4	TRBJ2-3	many	TRBD2	CASSSPAGGGTDTQYF	TGTGCCAGCAGTTCCCCAGCGGGGGGAGGAACAGATACGCAGTATTTT
TRBV5-4	TRBJ2-1	.	.	CASSLVVDEQFF	TGTGCCAGCAGCTTGGTAGTAGATGAGCAGTTCTTC
TRBV3-1	TRBJ1-2	.	.	CASSSDEDKMFRGYTF	TGTGCCAGCAGCAGCGACGAGGATAAAATGTTCCGCGGCTACACCTTC
TRBV4-2	TRBJ2-3	few	.	CASSQDSTADTQYF	TGTGCCAGCAGCCAAGATAGCACAGCAGATACGCAGTATTTT
TRBV4-3	TRBJ2-2	.	TRBD1	CASSRRTGGSGGELFF	TGCGCCAGCAGCCGAAGAACAGGGGGCTCCGGCGGGGAGCTGTTTTTT
TRBV9	TRBJ2-5	many	TRBD2	CASSISSGQETQYF	TGTGCCAGCAGTATCTCTAGCGGCCAAGAGACCCAGTACTTC
TRBV6-2/TRBV6-3	TRBJ2-1	.	TRBD2	CASRPGLAYGEQFF	TGTGCCAGCAGACCGGGACTAGCATATGGTGAGCAGTTCTTC
TRBV3-1	TRBJ2-1	.	.	CASSQDRVSGNEQFF	TGTGCCAGCAGCCAAGATCGGGTTAGCGGTAATGAGCAGTTCTTC
TRBV5-1	TRBJ2-3	.	.	CASSLSGDSTDTQYF	TGCGCCAGCAGCTTATCAGGAGATAGCACAGATACGCAGTATTTT
TRBV3-1	TRBJ2-2	many	.	CASSQVLVGPNTGELFF	TGTGCCAGCAGCCAAGTATTGGTCGGGCCAAACACCGGGGAGCTGTTTTTT
TRBV7-9	TRBJ2-1	.	TRBD2	CASRTAGGGNEQFF	TGTGCCAGCAGGACGGCGGGGGGTGGCAATGAGCAGTTCTTC
TRBV6-2/TRBV6-3	TRBJ1-5	.	TRBD1	CASEPGQGSQPQHF	TGTGCCAGCGAACCGGGACAGGGTTCTCAGCCCCAGCATTTT
TRBV5-4	TRBJ2-3	few	TRBD2	CASSLGTWTSGGDTQYF	TGTGCCAGCAGCTTGGGTACCTGGACTAGCGGGGGAGATACGCAGTATTTT